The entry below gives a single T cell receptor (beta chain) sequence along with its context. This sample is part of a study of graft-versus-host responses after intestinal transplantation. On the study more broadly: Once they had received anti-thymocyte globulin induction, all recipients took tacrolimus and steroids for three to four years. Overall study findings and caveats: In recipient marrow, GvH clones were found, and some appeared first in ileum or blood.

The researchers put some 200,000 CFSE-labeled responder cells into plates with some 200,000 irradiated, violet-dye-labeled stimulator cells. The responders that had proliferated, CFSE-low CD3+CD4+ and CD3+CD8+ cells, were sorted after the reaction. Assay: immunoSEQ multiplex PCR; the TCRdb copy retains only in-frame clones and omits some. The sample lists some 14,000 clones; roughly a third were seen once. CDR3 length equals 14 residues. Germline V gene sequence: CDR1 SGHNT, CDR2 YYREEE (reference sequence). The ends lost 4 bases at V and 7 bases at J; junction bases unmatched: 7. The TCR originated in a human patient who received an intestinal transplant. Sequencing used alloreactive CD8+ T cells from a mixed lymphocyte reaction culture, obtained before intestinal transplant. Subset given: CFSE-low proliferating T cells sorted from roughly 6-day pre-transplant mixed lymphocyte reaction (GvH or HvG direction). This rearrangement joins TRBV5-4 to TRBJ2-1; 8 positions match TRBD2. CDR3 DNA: TGTGCCAGCAGCCCAGGGACTAGTGGAAATGAGCAGTTCTTC. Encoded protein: CASSPGTSGNEQFF.